The present entry profiles one TCR beta chain with its context. This clone's antigen is unknown. Within one base of it there is no much larger clone, and no base qualities were kept. The CDR3 regions of human TCRbeta chains were analyzed by immunosequencing. For the original study's pipeline: Repertoire TCRs were matched against a reference library of SARS-CoV-2-specific TCRs generated with the MIRA antigen-specificity platform. Breadth meant the fraction of unique TCRs that were SARS-CoV-2-associated, whereas depth meant the fraction of total T cells that were SARS-CoV-2-associated. Using the MIRA data, each spike-specific TCR was mapped to the spike region that the TCR reacts to and placed in a CD4 or CD8 class. Log10-transformed breadth and depth values were compared by one-way ANOVA with Sidak's multiple comparisons tests. In TCRdb, the immuneACCESS table is reduced to in-frame sequences with V and J assigned. These tables do not hold every clone; where another copy was compared, an unresolved V gene accounts for under half, and the others remain unexplained. V and J calls and clone size come straight from that table; D and trimming were deduced from the DNA. The sample records about 210,000 clones, around 94% of which are singletons. Over 1.5% of the sample is held by the ten biggest clonotypes.

The intended sense of this specimen's time point label: about 28 days (+/-7) after the second vaccine dose. The treatment or condition label of this sample denotes: meningococcal conjugate vaccine given as trial control. The vaccinee samples were drawn from two UK trials, COV001 and COV002, one of which was a single-blind randomized controlled phase 2/3 trial testing AZD1222 (ChAdOx1 nCoV-19) in healthy adults. Trial participant PBMC samples were collected at day 0 and day 28 after the second dose for TCRbeta chain sequencing. The record originates from a study of T cell responses to AZD1222 COVID-19 vaccine (TCRdb year 2021). Looking at the study overall: TCR sequencing covered 230 or so trial participants: nearly 210 given two doses of AZD1222 and 26 given two doses of MenACWY control vaccine. Enrollment into the trials was organized by age into subgroups of 18-55, 56-69 and 70-plus years, and those subgroups contained roughly 150, 30 and 60 TCR-sequenced participants, respectively. The investigation overall reported the following: Because no samples from the day 14 peak response were available, repertoires could be characterized only after the peak T cell response. After two AZD1222 doses, both the breadth and the depth of spike-specific TCRs were significantly higher than at day 0 and than in MenACWY recipients. Vaccine-associated CD4 TCRs spanned the whole spike protein, with dominant responses in regions 160-218 and 743-854. The 56-69-year group was small, and its depth increase did not reach significance, likely because of low power. Participants were mostly white British, with more females than males. The authors suggested clonal diversity may have been underestimated. Reportedly, almost half of the unique spike-specific TCRs recognized epitopes lying outside the regions that are mutated in the B.1.351 and B.1.1.7 variants. Conclusions about previously exposed vaccinees are limited because only a handful of AZD1222 recipients were SARS-CoV-2 seropositive at baseline.

CDR1 SGHTA and CDR2 FQGNSA were looked up in the germline V gene. Trimming takes 1 base from V and 4 bases from J, and the germline ends sit 7 bases apart. The CDR3 covers 13 residues, taking in both the cysteine and the phenylalanine. CDR3 DNA is the only sequence kept; it has 39 bases, read in frame from the first base. The sequence links TRBV7-2 to TRBJ1-2; no D gene is confidently identified. The material was peripheral blood, obtained 28 days after the second dose of the MenACWY control vaccine. The clonotype originates from an adult who received the MenACWY meningococcal vaccine as a control. The encoded CDR3 is CASSLGEVYGYTF. The DNA reads TGTGCCAGCAGCTTAGGGGAGGTCTATGGCTACACCTTC. Outside the CDR3, residues come from the reference TRBV7-2 and TRBJ1-2 proteins, so the full variable domain is: GAGVSQSPSNKVTEKGKDVELRCDPISGHTALYWYRQSLGQGLEFLIYFQGNSAPDKSGLPSDRFSAERTGGSVSTLTIQRTQQEDSAVYLCASSLGEVYGYTFGSGTRLTVV.